This TCR beta chain was obtained from a study of cytomegalovirus exposure and HLA in healthy donors. Germline V CDR1 and CDR2: SNHLY, FYNNEI. The CDR3 sequence is 16 residues long. Losses at the gene ends were 2 bases for V and 6 bases for J; bases not matched to a gene: 12. The table came from immunoSEQ multiplex PCR; TCRdb's copy has only in-frame clones and leaves some out. The profile shows roughly 68,000 clones, around 97% of them singletons. Study observations and caveats: Many donors shared some public TCRs, even though most TCR sequences were rare. In vitro checks showed that a few CMV-associated chains really do target CMV antigens.

For this clone: Its antigen is still unknown.

The donors were members of the approximately 120-subject validation cohort (separate from the approximately 670-subject first cohort). Sequenced sample: PBMCs. The chain employs TRBV2 and TRBJ2-5; 7 positions agree with TRBD1. The clonotype comes from a young man in good health and CMV-seronegative. The CDR3 region is CASSEQRSGGRKTQYF. DNA for the CDR3: TGTGCCAGCAGTGAACAGAGGTCAGGGGGTAGGAAGACCCAGTACTTC. The complete variable domain, with remaining parts taken from reference TRBV2 and TRBJ2-5, reads EPEVTQTPSHQVTQMGQEVILRCVPISNHLYFYWYRQILGQKVEFLVSFYNNEISEKSEIFDDQFSVERPDGSNFTLKIRSTKLEDSAMYFCASSEQRSGGRKTQYFGPGTRLLVL.